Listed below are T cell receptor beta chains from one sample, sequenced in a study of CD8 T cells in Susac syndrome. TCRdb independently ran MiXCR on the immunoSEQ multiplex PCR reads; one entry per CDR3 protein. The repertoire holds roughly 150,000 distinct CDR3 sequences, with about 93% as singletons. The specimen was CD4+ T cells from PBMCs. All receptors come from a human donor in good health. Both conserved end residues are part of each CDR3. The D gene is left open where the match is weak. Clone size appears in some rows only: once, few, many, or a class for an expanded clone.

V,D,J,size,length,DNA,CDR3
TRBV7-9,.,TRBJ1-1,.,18,TGTGCCAGCAGCCCTCGATTTGCCGGGGGGGCGCGGGCAACTGAAGCTTTCTTT,CASSPRFAGGARATEAFF
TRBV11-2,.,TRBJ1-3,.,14,TGTGCCAGCAGCTTATTACAGGTTTGGGACACCATATATTTT,CASSLLQVWDTIYF
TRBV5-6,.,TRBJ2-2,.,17,TGTGCCAGCAGCTCCTGGACTGCTACTAGTTCCACCGGGGAGCTGTTTTTT,CASSSWTATSSTGELFF
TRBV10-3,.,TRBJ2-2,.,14,TGTGCCATCTCGACGGACCGGAGCACCGGGGAGCTGTTTTTT,CAISTDRSTGELFF
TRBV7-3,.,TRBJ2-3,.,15,TGTGCCAGCAGCTTAGGGGTAACTAGCACAGATACGCAGTATTTT,CASSLGVTSTDTQYF
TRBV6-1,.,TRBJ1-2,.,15,TGTGCCAGCAGTAAAAACCCAACAGGAAACTATGGCTACACCTTC,CASSKNPTGNYGYTF
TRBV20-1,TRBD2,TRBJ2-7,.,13,TGCAGTGCTAAAGGGACTAGCGTCTACGAGCAGTACTTC,CSAKGTSVYEQYF
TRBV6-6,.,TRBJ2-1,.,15,TGTGCCAGCACCCAGAGGGGGGGGGTCCACAATGAGCAGTTCTTC,CASTQRGGVHNEQFF
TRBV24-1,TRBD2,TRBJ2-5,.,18,TGTGCCACCAGTGACCCGGGACTAGCGGACCTATTACAAGAGACCCAGTACTTC,CATSDPGLADLLQETQYF
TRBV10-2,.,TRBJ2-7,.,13,TGCGCCAGCAGTGCATCTGAAACTTACGAGCAGTACTTC,CASSASETYEQYF
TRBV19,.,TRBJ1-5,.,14,TGTGCCAGTAGTATCACGGGATGGGTAGAACCCCAGCATTTT,CASSITGWVEPQHF
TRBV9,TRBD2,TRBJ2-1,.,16,TGTGCCAGCAGCGACGGAGGACTAGCTGGCTACAATGAGCAGTTCTTC,CASSDGGLAGYNEQFF
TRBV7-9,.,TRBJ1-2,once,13,TGTGCCAGCAGCCTCGAAGGGCCCGGTGGCTACACCTTC,CASSLEGPGGYTF
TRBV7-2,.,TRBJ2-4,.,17,TGTGCCAGCAGCCTAATGTCGGGGGCCCTAGCCAAAAACATTCAGTACTTC,CASSLMSGALAKNIQYF
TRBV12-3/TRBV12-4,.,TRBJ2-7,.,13,TGTGCCAGCAGTTTAACAAGCTCCTACGAGCAGTACTTC,CASSLTSSYEQYF
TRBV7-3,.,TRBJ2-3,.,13,TGTGCCAGCAGCTCTTGGACTGGAGATACGCAGTATTTT,CASSSWTGDTQYF
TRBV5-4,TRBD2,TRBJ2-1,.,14,TGTGCCAGCAGCTTCTCGGGGGGATTTAATGAGCAGTTCTTC,CASSFSGGFNEQFF
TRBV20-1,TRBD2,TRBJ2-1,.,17,TGCAGTGCTAGTAGGACTAGCGGGGGCCCCGCCTACAATGAGCAGTTCTTC,CSASRTSGGPAYNEQFF
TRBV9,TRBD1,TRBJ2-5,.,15,TGTGCCAGCAGCCTCCGGACAGGGCTTGAAGAGACCCAGTACTTC,CASSLRTGLEETQYF